The 21 T cell receptor beta chains in this list originate from one sample, sequenced in a study of CXCR3-negative and CXCR3-positive naive CD8 T cells. Whole-study results and caveats: A higher hydrophobicity marked the TRB CDR3s of CXCR3-positive naive cells versus CXCR3-negative naive cells.

No antigen is known for these receptors. UMI-labeled TRB cDNA libraries were prepared by 5' RACE. TCRdb re-called the 5' RACE reads, yielding one record per CDR3 amino acid sequence without DNA. The sample is made up of about 150,000 distinct CDR3 sequences, and the top ten hold approximately 0.46% of it. Material: naive CXCR3+ CD8+ T cells from blood. Subset indicated: CD45RO-CCR7+CD27+CD95- naive CD8+ T cells expressing CXCR3 (TNR3+). All receptors derive from a human donor in good health. Some clones in this sample may be carry-over from other donors' samples.

V is TRBV5-4 and J is TRBJ2-3; the D call from TCRdb, TRBD2, cannot be confirmed without DNA. CDR3 size: 16 residues. The V gene's germline CDR1 is SGHNT and CDR2 YYREEE (reference sequence). CDR3 loop: CASSLVGGGATDTQYF.

The V gene is TRBV5-1, the J gene TRBJ2-5; absent DNA, TCRdb's TRBD2 call cannot be checked. Germline assignment: CDR1 SGHRS and CDR2 YFSETQ. This CDR3 comprises 17 residues. The CDR3 reads CASSTGLAGGPQETQYF.

The rearrangement joins TRBV7-6 to TRBJ2-7; TCRdb indicates TRBD2, and absent DNA this call remains unverified. The CDR3 consists of 13 residues. Germline V gene sequence: CDR1 SGHVS, CDR2 FNYEAQ. CDR3 sequence: CASSLRGGDEQYF.

The chain has TRBV5-1 and TRBJ2-2; the TRBD2 assignment by TCRdb is unverifiable without DNA. Germline loops: CDR1 SGHRS, CDR2 YFSETQ. The CDR3 runs 17 residues. The CDR3 is CASSATSGRPNTGELFF.

The CDR3 region is CASSPGLRTEAFF. The rearrangement joins TRBV3-1 to TRBJ1-1; TCRdb's assignment of TRBD1 cannot be checked, as there is no DNA. CDR1 is LGHDT, CDR2 YNNKEL, per germline (reference sequence). This CDR3 has 13 amino acids.

The chain joins TRBV7-5 to TRBJ2-2; TCRdb's assignment of TRBD1 cannot be checked, as there is no DNA. TRBV7-5 is marked as a pseudogene. CDR3 length equals 21 residues. The CDR3 sequence: CISVSEATTRDSEINTGELFF.

The chain links TRBV5-1 to TRBJ2-1; TCRdb outputs TRBD1, but without DNA this stays unchecked. Looked up from germline, CDR1 is SGHRS and CDR2 is YFSETQ. This CDR3 comprises 14 residues. The CDR3 is CASSLGPPGNEQFF.

The chain uses TRBV6-2 or TRBV6-3 and TRBJ1-2; TCRdb designates TRBD1, a call that cannot be tested without DNA. Germline V gives CDR1 MNHEY, CDR2 SVGEGT. The CDR3 totals 14 residues. CDR3 region: CASSPGTDIYGYTF.

V usage is TRBV28 and J usage is TRBJ1-1. Germline V gene lookup returns CDR1 MDHEN and CDR2 SYDVKM. This CDR3 has 13 residues. CDR3 loop: CASTSVFNTEAFF.

This chain uses TRBV15 with TRBJ2-7; with no DNA, the TCRdb D assignment of TRBD1 cannot be verified. This CDR3 comprises 14 residues. In germline, CDR1 is LNHNV, CDR2 YYDKDF (reference sequence). CDR3: CATSWDRASYEQYF.

The V call is TRBV14, the J call TRBJ1-2; TCRdb selects TRBD1, and the lack of DNA leaves this call unchecked. The CDR3 length is 17 residues. Germline lookup yields CDR1 SGHDN and CDR2 FVKESK. CDR3 amino acids: CASSPRLGQLRDYGYTF.

This chain uses TRBV6-5 with TRBJ2-3. The length of the CDR3 is 12 residues. The germline gives CDR1 MNHEY, CDR2 SVGAGI. This CDR3 reads CASSPNTDTQYF.

This chain links TRBV10-1 with TRBJ2-5. The CDR3 loop spans 13 amino acids. Looked up from germline, CDR1 is WNHNN and CDR2 is SYGVQD (reference sequence). This CDR3 reads CASSDYGQETQYF.

This chain links TRBV10-3 with TRBJ2-5; no DNA is available, so the TRBD1 call from TCRdb remains unchecked. This CDR3 contains 15 residues. Germline assignment: CDR1 ENHRY and CDR2 SYGVKD. CDR3 region: CAISDPGRGRETQYF.

The rearrangement joins TRBV13 to TRBJ2-5. From germline, CDR1 is PRHDT and CDR2 FYEKMQ (reference sequence). CDR3 length: 13 amino acids. The CDR3 sequence: CASSHGSKETQYF.

CDR3 sequence reads: CASSLGAYSYEQYF. The rearrangement links TRBV7-6 to TRBJ2-7. The CDR3 is 14 amino acids. Germline V gene data show CDR1 as SGHVS and CDR2 as FNYEAQ.

The chain has TRBV27 and TRBJ2-7; the D gene TCRdb calls, TRBD1, cannot be checked with no DNA. The CDR3 runs to 14 residues. The germline CDR1 and CDR2 sequences are MNHEY and SMNVEV (reference sequence). CDR3 amino acids: CASMGTSYSYEQYF.

The rearrangement links TRBV6-2 or TRBV6-3 to TRBJ2-1; TCRdb's D call of TRBD2 is untestable without DNA. The CDR3 has 16 amino acids. The V gene's germline CDR1 is MNHEY and CDR2 SVGEGT. CDR3 sequence reads: CASSYGGPSSYNEQFF.

This rearrangement joins TRBV6-6 to TRBJ2-2. The CDR3 is made up of 14 amino acids. CDR1 MNHNY and CDR2 SVGAGI come from the germline V gene (reference sequence). The CDR3 loop is CASSYVVASGELFF.

V gene TRBV4-1 combines with J gene TRBJ2-1; TCRdb names TRBD2, which stays unverified in the absence of DNA. Germline assignment: CDR1 MGHRA and CDR2 YSYEKL. There are 16 residues in the CDR3. The CDR3 reads CASSQGTSGEIDEQFF.

The chain employs TRBV24-1 and TRBJ1-1; with no DNA, the TCRdb D assignment of TRBD1 cannot be verified. Germline CDR1 KGHDR, CDR2 SFDVKD. This CDR3 is 13 amino acids long. This CDR3 is CATRAGESTEAFF.